Listed here are 19 T cell receptor beta chains from one sample, sequenced in a study of early T cells in non-severe SARS-CoV-2 infection. In TCRdb, the 5' RACE reads were re-called with MiXCR into one record per CDR3 protein. The sample has tens of thousands of distinct CDR3 sequences, about 5% seen once. Specimen: whole blood. These TCRs come from an adult who was a healthcare worker with PCR-confirmed SARS-CoV-2 infection or an uninfected control (not recorded which).

This clonotype was seen ten or more times. The rearrangement uses TRBV7-2 and TRBJ2-3; D possibly uses TRBD1 or TRBD2 (5 bases each). Germline V gives CDR1 SGHTA, CDR2 FQGNSA. Between the trimmed V and J ends, which lost 6 bases and 0 bases, there was a span of 10 bases. This CDR3 has 14 amino acids. The CDR3 loop reads CASSRDGSTDTQYF. CDR3 in DNA: TGTGCCAGCAGTCGGGACGGGAGCACAGATACGCAGTATTTT.

Comment on this clonotype: A junction boundary mismatches the germline segment, possibly from a read error. The J gene is TRBJ1-1, the V gene TRBV4-2, with TRBD1 matching 10 bases. This CDR3 comprises 17 residues. Looked up from germline, CDR1 is LGHNA and CDR2 is YNFKEQ. CDR3 protein: CASGQATGGEGNTEAFF. CDR3 DNA sequence: TGTGCCAGCGGCCAAGCGACAGGGGGCGAGGGGAACACTGAAGCTTTCTTT.

This clonotype was counted at least ten times. V usage is TRBV6-5 and J usage is TRBJ2-1, with a tentative D call TRBD1 (6 bases). The CDR3 sequence is 12 residues long. Germline V gene data show CDR1 as MNHEY and CDR2 as SVGAGI. Trimming took 2 bases from V and 8 from J, leaving 7 bases between them. The CDR3 DNA reads TGTGCCAGCAGTTACGGGGGCTATGAGCAGTTCTTC. Protein product: CASSYGGYEQFF.

This clonotype came up many times. The rearrangement uses TRBV2 and TRBJ2-3; the D gene is possibly TRBD2 (6 bases). Germline loops: CDR1 SNHLY, CDR2 FYNNEI. The V end was cut by 6 bases, the J end by 3 bases, with 19 bases between. CDR3 size: 16 residues. The CDR3 reads CASRDRVSAGTDTQYF. The CDR3, as DNA: TGTGCCAGCAGGGACCGCGTGTCGGCGGGGACAGATACGCAGTATTTT.

There are many counts of this clonotype. The rearrangement links TRBV20-1 to TRBJ2-7; 9 nucleotides line up with TRBD1. CDR3 length equals 13 residues. Germline V gene lookup returns CDR1 DFQATT and CDR2 SNEGSKA (reference sequence). With V trimmed by 4 bases and J by 9 bases, 10 bases remained unmatched. DNA of the CDR3: TGCAGTGCTATAGACAGGGGGACCTTGGGGCAGTACTTC. Protein sequence: CSAIDRGTLGQYF.

Many counts were recorded for this clonotype. The J gene is TRBJ2-6, the V gene TRBV7-2; TRBD1 is a possible D gene (6 bases). Looked up from germline, CDR1 is SGHTA and CDR2 is FQGNSA. The CDR3 covers 15 residues. V lost 7 bases, J lost 4 bases, and 14 bases lay in between. The CDR3 sequence: CASTPRGSGANVLTF. The DNA for the CDR3 is TGTGCCAGCACACCCAGGGGCTCAGGGGCCAACGTCCTGACTTTC.

The table lists this clonotype with many counts. The chain joins TRBV5-1 to TRBJ2-5; the D gene could be TRBD1 or TRBD2 (5 bases each). V shed 0 bases and J shed 4 bases, with 10 bases lying between them. This CDR3 has 14 residues. CDR1 is SGHRS, CDR2 YFSETQ, per germline. CDR3: CASSLVSGRETQYF. The CDR3 nucleotides are TGCGCCAGCAGCTTGGTGTCGGGGCGAGAGACCCAGTACTTC. The variable domain in full, with the rest retrieved from reference TRBV5-1 and TRBJ2-5, is KAGVTQTPRYLIKTRGQQVTLSCSPISGHRSVSWYQQTPGQGLQFLFEYFSETQRNKGNFPGRFSGRQFSNSRSEMNVSTLELGDSALYLCASSLVSGRETQYFGPGTRLLVL.

Many counts were recorded for this clonotype. The V and J genes are TRBV5-1 and TRBJ1-6; D might be TRBD1 (6 bases). Per the germline V gene, CDR1 is SGHRS and CDR2 is YFSETQ. The CDR3 is 15 amino acids. With 4 bases removed from V and 4 bases from J, the gap between germline ends came to 12 bases. In DNA form, the CDR3 reads TGCGCCAGCAGCCGGGGGGCCGAGTATAATTCACCCCTCCACTTT. Translated: CASSRGAEYNSPLHF. Full variable domain (outside the CDR3, taken from reference TRBV5-1 and TRBJ1-6): KAGVTQTPRYLIKTRGQQVTLSCSPISGHRSVSWYQQTPGQGLQFLFEYFSETQRNKGNFPGRFSGRQFSNSRSEMNVSTLELGDSALYLCASSRGAEYNSPLHFGNGTRLTVT.

In this sample, this clonotype turned up many times. The V call is TRBV11-3, the J call TRBJ2-1; the match to TRBD1 covers 7 bases. There are 13 residues in the CDR3. With V trimmed by 1 base and J by 6 bases, 0 bases remained unmatched. Germline V gene data show CDR1 as SGHNT and CDR2 as YENEEA. As DNA, the CDR3 is TGTGCCAGCAGCTTAGGGGACAGCAATGAGCAGTTCTTC. Amino acid sequence: CASSLGDSNEQFF.

This clonotype was recorded many times. J is TRBJ2-3 and V is TRBV29-1; 7 bases map to TRBD2. Unmatched junction bases numbered 10, after V lost 4 bases and J lost 0 bases. The CDR3 has 16 residues. Germline CDR1 SQVTM, CDR2 ANQGSEA. The CDR3 region has the DNA TGCAGCGTTGGTACATTCGGGGGGATCAGCACAGATACGCAGTATTTT. Translated, it gives CSVGTFGGISTDTQYF.

This clonotype was found many times. V gene TRBV20-1 combines with J gene TRBJ1-3; D remains unclear. The CDR3 spans 12 residues. Trimming removed 3 bases from V and 0 bases from J, with 3 bases in between. Germline V gene data show CDR1 as DFQATT and CDR2 as SNEGSKA (reference sequence). This chain's CDR3 is CSASASGNTIYF. The CDR3 DNA reads as TGCAGTGCTAGCGCCTCTGGAAACACCATATATTTT.

The rearrangement joins TRBV7-2 to TRBJ2-5; TRBD1 or TRBD2 may be the D gene (6 bases each). Germline CDR1 reads SGHTA; CDR2 reads FQGNSA. This CDR3 has 17 residues. V was shortened by 5 bases and J by 2 bases, with 21 bases between the two germline ends. The CDR3 DNA reads as TGTGCCAGCAGCGTAAGGGGGGCAGGGAAAAGGCAAGAGACCCAGTACTTC. This encodes CASSVRGAGKRQETQYF. Full variable domain (missing parts from reference TRBV7-2 and TRBJ2-5): GAGVSQSPSNKVTEKGKDVELRCDPISGHTALYWYRQSLGQGLEFLIYFQGNSAPDKSGLPSDRFSAERTGGSVSTLTIQRTQQEDSAVYLCASSVRGAGKRQETQYFGPGTRLLVL.

The sample holds many counts of this clonotype. This sequence joins TRBV12-3 or TRBV12-4 and TRBJ1-2, with 8 bases aligning to TRBD1. The CDR3 is 15 residues long. J was trimmed by 4 bases and V by 5 bases; bases with no gene match: 9. The CDR3 nucleotides read TGTGCCAGCAGTCTGAAGCTAGGGACAGGCTATGGCTACACCTTC. Its protein is CASSLKLGTGYGYTF.

The sample holds many counts of this clonotype. The genes are TRBV10-3 and TRBJ2-2; D call uncertain. Trimming took off 4 bases at V and 6 bases at J, with 9 bases between the two ends. Germline V gene sequence: CDR1 ENHRY, CDR2 SYGVKD. This CDR3 contains 13 residues. The CDR3 here is CAISGESAGELFF. CDR3 in DNA: TGTGCCATCAGTGGAGAGTCCGCCGGGGAGCTGTTTTTT.

This clonotype was seen at least ten times. CDR3 sequence (DNA): TGTGCCAGCAGTGAAGCGCCACGATTCTCCTACGAGCAGTACTTC. Protein sequence: CASSEAPRFSYEQYF. The chain has TRBV2 and TRBJ2-7; D is undetermined. The CDR3 contains 15 residues. The V gene lost 0 bases and the J gene lost 0 bases, with 9 bases spanning the gap. Per germline, CDR1 SNHLY and CDR2 FYNNEI.

This clonotype came up many times. The chain joins TRBV4-1 to TRBJ2-4; 16 bases line up with TRBD2. The CDR3 has 17 amino acids. Germline lookup yields CDR1 MGHRA and CDR2 YSYEKL. J gave up 9 bases and V 3 bases, and 8 bases lay outside the gene matches. In DNA, the CDR3 is TGCGCCAGCAGCCAGACCGGGACTAGCGGGGGGGCCCCCATTCAGTACTTC. Encoded protein: CASSQTGTSGGAPIQYF.

This clonotype has ten or more counts. J is TRBJ2-3 and V is TRBV6-1; D uncertain. The CDR3 is 13 residues long. The V gene's germline CDR1 is MNHNS and CDR2 SASEGT. With 4 bases removed from V and 4 bases from J, the gap between germline ends came to 9 bases. The CDR3 DNA is TGTGCCAGCAGTGTTGGGATTCCAGATACGCAGTATTTT. It encodes CASSVGIPDTQYF.

This clonotype was counted at least ten times. The chain employs TRBV6-5 and TRBJ1-1, with D uncertain. The CDR3 has 13 amino acids. The V end lost 5 bases, the J end lost 3 bases, and 10 bases lay between the germline ends. Germline loops: CDR1 MNHEY, CDR2 SVGAGI. DNA of the CDR3: TGTGCCAGCAGTGAAACAGTGTACACTGAAGCTTTCTTT. Translated, it gives CASSETVYTEAFF.

By share of the sample, this clonotype is medium-sized. The rearrangement uses TRBV16 and TRBJ2-1; D unresolved. V was trimmed by 2 bases and J by 6 bases, leaving 14 bases between them. Germline CDR1 reads KGHSY; CDR2 reads FQNENV. The CDR3 is 15 residues long. The CDR3 loop is CASSQQALAGNEQFF. The DNA for the CDR3 is TGTGCCAGCAGCCAACAGGCTCTGGCAGGCAATGAGCAGTTCTTC.